This T cell receptor beta chain was identified during a study of T cell repertoires in cytomegalovirus infection. Across the study: From public TCR beta signatures came an indication of both CMV infection and matching HLA type.

The V gene end was trimmed by 6 bases and the J gene end by 0 bases; junction bases not matched to a gene: 6. This CDR3 comprises 15 residues. Germline-derived CDR1 and CDR2 are SGHTA and FQGNSA. This clonotype is deemed medium-sized. MiXCR, run by TCRdb on the reads, gives a single entry per CDR3 protein. Of 250,000 or so distinct CDR3 sequences in the sample, around 12% were seen once. The origin of this receptor is a human donor in good health (CMV status not recorded). Some clones in this sample may be carry-over from other donors' samples. J is TRBJ2-3 and V is TRBV7-2; TRBD1 agrees at 7 bases. The sequencing sample was made of PBMCs. The CDR3 spells CASSSDRTSTDTQYF. The CDR3 DNA reads as TGTGCCAGCAGTTCGGACAGGACGAGCACAGATACGCAGTATTTT.